This TCR beta chain was profiled in a study of T-cell reconstitution after alpha-beta-depleted transplantation in children. Study results and limitations: In patients about two months after transplant, alpha-beta T cells reportedly arose from several hundred expanded graft clones.

CDR3 size: 14 residues. The germline V gene has CDR1 SGHKS and CDR2 YYEKEE (reference sequence). V was pared by 0 bases and J by 4 bases, with 8 bases between. Remarks on this clonotype: The antigen remains unidentified.

Using unique molecular identifiers, the investigators prepared the TCRbeta library. From the PCR reads, TCRdb called clonotypes with MiXCR, one entry per CDR3 protein. The table has about a million distinct CDR3 sequences, 25% to 35% seen once; the top ten hold over 25%. This chain uses TRBV5-5 with TRBJ2-4; a weak D match, TRBD1 (6 bases). This receptor was obtained from a boy under three years old who had a stem cell transplant for SCID, so the T cells may come from the graft donor. Here the sequenced sample was PBMCs, mostly from graft donor cells, taken 360 days after TCRalphabeta/CD19-depleted stem cell transplant. The CDR3 reads CASSLGDTKNIQYF. The CDR3 region has the DNA TGTGCCAGCAGCTTGGGGGACACGAAAAACATTCAGTACTTC.